The source of this T cell receptor beta chain is a study of shared clonotypes between healthy human individuals. The repertoire was sequenced with immunoSEQ multiplex PCR; TCRdb's copy has only in-frame clones and lacks some. The sample lists approximately 2.4 million clones; nearly 97% were seen once. The CDR3 length is 16 residues. Deletions cut 7 bases from V and 5 bases from J, with 18 bases between. Germline-derived CDR1 and CDR2 are MDHEN and SYDVKM. Sequencing used naive CD4+ T cells sorted from blood. Subset described: CD45RA+ positively selected. The clonotype originates from a young man in good health. The gene calls are TRBV28 and TRBJ1-6; D is uncertain. Here the CDR3 reads CASTITLSQNNSPLHF. CDR3 coding DNA: TGTGCCAGCACCATAACCTTAAGTCAAAATAATTCACCCCTCCACTTT. Full variable domain (remainder filled in from reference TRBV28 and TRBJ1-6): DVKVTQSSRYLVKRTGEKVFLECVQDMDHENMFWYRQDPGLGLRLIYFSYDVKMKEKGDIPEGYSVSREKKERFSLILESASTNQTSMYLCASTITLSQNNSPLHFGNGTRLTVT.